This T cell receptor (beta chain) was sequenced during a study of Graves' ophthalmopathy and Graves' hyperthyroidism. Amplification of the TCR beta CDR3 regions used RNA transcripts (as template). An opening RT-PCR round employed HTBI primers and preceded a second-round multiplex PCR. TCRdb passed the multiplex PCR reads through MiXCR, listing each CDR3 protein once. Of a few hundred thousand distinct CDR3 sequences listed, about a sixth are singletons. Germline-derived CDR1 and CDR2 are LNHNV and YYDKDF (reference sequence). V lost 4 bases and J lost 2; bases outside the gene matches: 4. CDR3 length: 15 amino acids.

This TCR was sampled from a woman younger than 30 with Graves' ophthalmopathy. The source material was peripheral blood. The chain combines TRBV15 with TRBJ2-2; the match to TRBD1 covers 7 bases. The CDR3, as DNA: TGTGCCACCAGCAACCGACAGGGAAACACCGGGGAGCTGTTTTTT. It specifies CATSNRQGNTGELFF.